Listed below are T cell receptor beta chains from one sample, sequenced in a study of T-cell reconstitution after alpha-beta-depleted transplantation in children. TCRdb re-called the PCR reads through MiXCR, storing one row per CDR3 protein. The sample records roughly 89,000 distinct CDR3 sequences, approximately 12% being singletons. The sequences come from PBMCs from the stem cell graft donor, collected from the stem cell graft. These receptors came from a human donor who donated a stem cell graft to a child with inherited bone marrow failure. The conserved cysteine and the conserved F or W are not part of the CDR3 here. The order of the fields is clone size, V gene, J gene, D gene, CDR3 protein. D genes are given only for firm matches. Only some rows state a clone size, as once, few, many or a class for expanded clones.

>many|TRBV24-1|TRBJ2-2|-
ATSSTRTANTGELF
>many|TRBV15|TRBJ2-7|TRBD2
ATSSAPQGLAGHEQY
>-|TRBV20-1|TRBJ2-3|TRBD1
SYTGTGSTDTQY
>many|TRBV19|TRBJ2-3|-
ASTIGLFWRPDTDTQY
>many|TRBV7-2|TRBJ2-7|-
ASSLDWGRVEQY
>-|TRBV6-2/TRBV6-3|TRBJ1-5|-
ASSPLGDNQPQH
>many|TRBV5-1|TRBJ2-3|TRBD1
ASSEGQGADTQY
>-|TRBV4-1|TRBJ2-7|-
ASSQGTVTYEQY
>few|TRBV5-4|TRBJ2-7|TRBD2
ASSLVGSGSGEQY
>many|TRBV7-7|TRBJ2-7|-
ASSPLRKPGEQY
>many|TRBV12-3/TRBV12-4|TRBJ2-5|TRBD1
ASSRTGQETQY
>many|TRBV11-2|TRBJ2-7|-
ASSGGHYEQY
>many|TRBV7-2|TRBJ2-5|TRBD2
ASSLAPGLGTKETQY
>many|TRBV7-7|TRBJ2-5|-
ASTPTAGLQETQY
>-|TRBV7-3|TRBJ2-5|-
ASSRGAAWAETQY
>few|TRBV11-1|TRBJ2-3|TRBD2
ASSLAWAAGAAPDTQY
>few|TRBV29-1|TRBJ2-5|-
SVSRRGTQY
>many|TRBV5-1|TRBJ2-7|-
ASSLVGEYEQY
>few|TRBV5-4|TRBJ2-7|-
ASSGGSNEQY
>many|TRBV28|TRBJ2-7|TRBD1
ASSSPQGATLRESYEQY
>many|TRBV7-8|TRBJ2-7|TRBD1
ASSLRADRGYYEQY
>many|TRBV27|TRBJ1-5|-
ASSLTGYQPQH
>few|TRBV7-2|TRBJ1-1|-
ASSLLRRNTEAF
>many|TRBV4-1|TRBJ2-2|TRBD2
ASSQSPSGGNTGELF
>many|TRBV20-1|TRBJ1-2|-
SATPSSYGYT
>-|TRBV7-3|TRBJ2-1|TRBD2
AISSIAGATYNEQF
>many|TRBV10-2|TRBJ2-3|-
ASSEGTPQDTQY
>many|TRBV5-1|TRBJ2-3|TRBD2
ASSFSSGSYDTQY
>many|TRBV2|TRBJ2-2|-
ASKRTGELF
>many|TRBV7-2|TRBJ2-1|TRBD2
ASKLAGYNEQF
>many|TRBV15|TRBJ2-2|-
ATSPRVGTGELF
>few|TRBV29-1|TRBJ2-1|-
SVLLSYNEQF
>many|TRBV7-2|TRBJ1-6|TRBD1
ASSGRGGQGSSPLH
>few|TRBV20-1|TRBJ2-1|TRBD2
CARFPTSGRANEQF
>many|TRBV7-8|TRBJ2-1|TRBD1
ASSFFRDRVYNEQF
>many|TRBV5-1|TRBJ2-5|TRBD1
ASSLARDSRSYQETQY
>-|TRBV2|TRBJ2-1|TRBD2
ASKLLAAYNEQF
>many|TRBV29-1|TRBJ2-7|-
SVLHPNTYEQY
>many|TRBV29-1|TRBJ2-1|TRBD1
SVGQGFVDEQF
>many|TRBV9|TRBJ2-3|-
ASSVASATDTQY
>-|TRBV3-1|TRBJ2-7|-
ASSHTAGSREQY
>many|TRBV29-1|TRBJ2-7|-
SVEGLGLGYEQY
>many|TRBV6-1|TRBJ2-2|-
ASRRTGRNANTGELF
>many|TRBV3-1|TRBJ2-7|-
ASSQDDGTFDEQY
>many|TRBV5-5|TRBJ1-1|-
ASSLAFAGVVTEAF
>many|TRBV27|TRBJ2-7|-
ASSFDRRAFGDEQY
>many|TRBV9|TRBJ2-7|TRBD1
ASSPTGGATYEQY
>many|TRBV5-1|TRBJ1-4|-
ASSLNDEKLF
>many|TRBV3-1|TRBJ1-4|-
ASSGGEEKLF
>many|TRBV12-3/TRBV12-4|TRBJ2-7|-
ASSPTANEQY
>many|TRBV6-1|TRBJ1-1|TRBD1
ASRRDRGRNTEAF
>-|TRBV5-5|TRBJ2-6|-
ASSLEGYGANVLT
>-|TRBV6-5|TRBJ2-5|-
ASSYIGKLETQY
>many|TRBV12-3/TRBV12-4|TRBJ2-1|-
ASTPPGGSYNEQF
>many|TRBV28|TRBJ2-7|-
ASSGEMGLNLNTYEQY
>many|TRBV7-2|TRBJ2-7|TRBD1
ASSFSGTGGFYEQY
>many|TRBV12-3/TRBV12-4|TRBJ2-3|TRBD2
ASTPQLAGVTDTQY